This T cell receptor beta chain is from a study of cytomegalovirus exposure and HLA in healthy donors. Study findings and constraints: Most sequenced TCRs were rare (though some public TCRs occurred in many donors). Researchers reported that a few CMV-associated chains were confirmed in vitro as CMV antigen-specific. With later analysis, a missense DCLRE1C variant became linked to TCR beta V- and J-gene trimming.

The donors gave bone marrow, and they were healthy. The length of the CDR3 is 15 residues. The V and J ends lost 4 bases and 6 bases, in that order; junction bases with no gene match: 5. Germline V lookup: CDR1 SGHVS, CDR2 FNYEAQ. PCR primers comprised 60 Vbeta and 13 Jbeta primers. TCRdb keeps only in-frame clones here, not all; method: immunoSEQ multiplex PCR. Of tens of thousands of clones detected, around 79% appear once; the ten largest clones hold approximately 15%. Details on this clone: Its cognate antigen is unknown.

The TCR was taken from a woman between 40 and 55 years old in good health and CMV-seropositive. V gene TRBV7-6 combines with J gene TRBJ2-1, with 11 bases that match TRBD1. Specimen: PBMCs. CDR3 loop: CASSSGTGGGNEQFF. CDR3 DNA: TGTGCCAGCAGCTCCGGGACAGGGGGTGGCAATGAGCAGTTCTTC.